In its sample, the clone carrying this TCR beta chain was seen many times. The antigen is undetermined. These data are taken from a study of cytotoxic CD8 clonotypes in ibrutinib-treated CLL. About the research overall: Responses: around 24 partial, 2 complete; after median approximately 68 months, about 14 stayed remitted, 12 progressed. The study's findings and limits: Public clonotypes were rare and shrank or held steady on treatment.

This CDR3 is built from 13 residues. The germline CDR1 and CDR2 sequences are SQVTM and ANQGSEA. With 5 bases clipped from V and 6 bases from J, the junction kept 6 bases outside the gene matches. The repertoire was sequenced with immunoSEQ multiplex PCR; TCRdb's copy has only in-frame clones and lacks some. The data show more than 75,000 clones, over 60% seen once. The chain recombines TRBV29-1 with TRBJ2-2; 7 nucleotides line up with TRBD1. This clonotype was sampled from a human donor with chronic lymphocytic leukemia. Sequencing was performed on PBMCs, taken after 24 months of ibrutinib treatment. The CDR3: CSVFTGVSGELFF. Here the CDR3 DNA reads TGCAGCGTTTTTACAGGGGTATCCGGGGAGCTGTTTTTT.